This TCR beta chain was captured in a study of T cell repertoires in cytomegalovirus infection. For the study at large: Matching HLA type, along with CMV infection, was indicated by public TCR beta signatures. General study results and limits: Summed frequency of shared TCR beta families picked out CMV carriers who also had the relevant HLA. It was HLA-C-restricted CMV-specific TCR beta clonotypes that dominated the response ex vivo.

The CDR3 sequence is 14 residues long. Germline V CDR1 and CDR2: LGHNT, FRNRAP. MiXCR was run by TCRdb on the reads, yielding one entry per CDR3 protein. This sample has just over 150,000 distinct CDR3 sequences, with roughly a quarter found just once. This clonotype was recorded many times. The target antigen is unknown. The sequence was collected from a human donor in good health (CMV status not recorded). Some clones in this sample may be carry-over from other donors' samples. The sequenced material came from PBMCs. The chain recombines TRBV12-5 with TRBJ2-5; the D gene is possibly TRBD2 (5 bases). The CDR3 DNA reads as TGTGCAAGGGAGACGGCCACCCCCGGGGAGACCCAGTACTTC. Protein: CARETATPGETQYF.